This TCR beta chain was identified during a study of cytomegalovirus exposure and HLA in healthy donors. Overall study results and limits: The majority of CMV-associated TCR beta chains were reported as apparently HLA-restricted in a later analysis. One cluster of highly shared sequence variants probably arose as a sequencing artifact.

There are 10 residues in the CDR3. V lost 10 bases, J lost 7 bases, and 8 bases lay in between. In germline, CDR1 is MNHNS, CDR2 SASEGT. With respect to this clone: The antigen remains unidentified.

The PCR employed 60 Vbeta primers together with 13 Jbeta primers. This table comes from immunoSEQ multiplex PCR, and its TCRdb copy is limited to in-frame clones, with some not included. Counted here are about 120,000 clones, around 77% occurring once; the ten biggest clones make up roughly 5.9%. V is TRBV6-1 and J is TRBJ2-1; D is ambiguous. The clonotype comes from a woman aged 30 to 39 in good health and CMV-seropositive. Sequenced sample: PBMCs. The CDR3 nucleotides read TGTGCCACCAGAACTAATGAGCAGTTCTTC. Translating it yields CATRTNEQFF.